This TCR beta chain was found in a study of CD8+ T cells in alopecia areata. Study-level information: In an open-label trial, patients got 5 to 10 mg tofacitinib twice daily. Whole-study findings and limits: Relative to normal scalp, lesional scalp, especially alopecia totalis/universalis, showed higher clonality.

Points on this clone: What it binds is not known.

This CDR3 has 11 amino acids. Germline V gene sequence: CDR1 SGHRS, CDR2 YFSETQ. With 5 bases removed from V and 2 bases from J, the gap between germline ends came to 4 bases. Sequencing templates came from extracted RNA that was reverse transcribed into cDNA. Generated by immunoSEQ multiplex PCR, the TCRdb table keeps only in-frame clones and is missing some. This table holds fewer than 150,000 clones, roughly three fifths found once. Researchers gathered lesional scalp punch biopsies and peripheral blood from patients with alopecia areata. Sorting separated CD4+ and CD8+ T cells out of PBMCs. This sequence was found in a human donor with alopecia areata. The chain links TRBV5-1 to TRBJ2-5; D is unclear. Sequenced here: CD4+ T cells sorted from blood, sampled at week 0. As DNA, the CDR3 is TGCGCCAGCAGGGAGCAAGAGACCCAGTACTTC. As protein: CASREQETQYF.